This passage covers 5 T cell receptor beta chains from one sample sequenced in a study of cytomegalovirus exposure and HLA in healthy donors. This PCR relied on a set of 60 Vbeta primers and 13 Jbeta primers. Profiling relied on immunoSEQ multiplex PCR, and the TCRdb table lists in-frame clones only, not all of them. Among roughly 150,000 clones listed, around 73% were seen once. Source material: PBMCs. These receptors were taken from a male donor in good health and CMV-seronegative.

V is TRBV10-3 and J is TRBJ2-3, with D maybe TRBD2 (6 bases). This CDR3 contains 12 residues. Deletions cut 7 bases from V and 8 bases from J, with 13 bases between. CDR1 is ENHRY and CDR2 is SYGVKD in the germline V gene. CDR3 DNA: TGTGCCATCAAAGAGGGAGGAAGTACGCAGTATTTT. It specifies CAIKEGGSTQYF.

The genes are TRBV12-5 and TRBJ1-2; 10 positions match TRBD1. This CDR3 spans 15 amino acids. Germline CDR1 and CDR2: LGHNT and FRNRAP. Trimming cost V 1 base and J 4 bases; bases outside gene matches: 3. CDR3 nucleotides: TGTGCTAGTGGTTTGGCAGGACAGGGGGTCTATGGCTACACCTTC. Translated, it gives CASGLAGQGVYGYTF.

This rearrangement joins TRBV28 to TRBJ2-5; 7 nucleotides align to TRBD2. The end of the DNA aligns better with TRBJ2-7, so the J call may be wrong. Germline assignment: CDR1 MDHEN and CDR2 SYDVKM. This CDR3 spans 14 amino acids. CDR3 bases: TGTGCCAGCAGTTCGGGGGGTAGCTCCTACGAGCAGTACTTC. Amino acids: CASSSGGSSYEQYF.

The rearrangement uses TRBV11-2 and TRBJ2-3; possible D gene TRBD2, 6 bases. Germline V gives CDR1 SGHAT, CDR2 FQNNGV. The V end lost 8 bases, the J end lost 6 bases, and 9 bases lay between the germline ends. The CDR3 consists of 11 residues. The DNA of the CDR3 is TGTGCCAGCTATGGGGGGGATACGCAGTATTTT. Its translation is CASYGGDTQYF.

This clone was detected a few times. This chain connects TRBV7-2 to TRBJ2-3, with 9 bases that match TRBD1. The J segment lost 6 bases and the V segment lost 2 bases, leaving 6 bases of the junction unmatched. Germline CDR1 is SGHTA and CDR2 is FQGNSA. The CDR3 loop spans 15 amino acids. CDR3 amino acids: CASSLLQGARDTQYF. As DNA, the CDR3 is TGTGCCAGCAGCTTACTACAGGGGGCGCGGGATACGCAGTATTTT.